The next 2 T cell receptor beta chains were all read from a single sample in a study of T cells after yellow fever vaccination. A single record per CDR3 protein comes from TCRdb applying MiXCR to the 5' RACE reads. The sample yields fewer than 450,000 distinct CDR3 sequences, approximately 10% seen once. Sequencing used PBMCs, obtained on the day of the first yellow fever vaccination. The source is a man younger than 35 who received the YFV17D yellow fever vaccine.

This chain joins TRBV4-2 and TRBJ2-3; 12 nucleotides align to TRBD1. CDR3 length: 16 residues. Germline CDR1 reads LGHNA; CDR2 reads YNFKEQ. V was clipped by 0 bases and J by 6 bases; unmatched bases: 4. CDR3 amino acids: CASSQDRGQGADTQYF. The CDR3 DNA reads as TGTGCCAGCAGCCAAGATCGGGGACAGGGGGCGGATACGCAGTATTTT.

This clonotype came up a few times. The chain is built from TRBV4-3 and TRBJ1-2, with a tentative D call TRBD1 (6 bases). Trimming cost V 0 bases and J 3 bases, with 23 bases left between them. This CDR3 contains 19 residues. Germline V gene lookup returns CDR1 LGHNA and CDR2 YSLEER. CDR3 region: CASSQDLVRGAASYYGYTF. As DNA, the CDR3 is TGCGCCAGCAGCCAAGATTTAGTTCGGGGGGCGGCCTCTTACTATGGCTACACCTTC.